Below, 25 T cell receptor beta chains from the same sample are listed, as sequenced in a study of shared clonotypes between healthy human individuals. Profiling relied on immunoSEQ multiplex PCR, and the TCRdb table lists in-frame clones only, not all of them. The sample contains approximately 2.4 million clones, approximately 94% of which appear only once. Sequencing was carried out using naive CD4+ T cells sorted from blood. Subset reported: CD45RA+ positively selected. These receptors were obtained from a man younger than 35 in good health.

This clone has just a few counts. Additional DNA sequences in this sample encode the identical CDR3. The chain employs TRBV6-5 and TRBJ1-6; no clear D gene. V shed 2 bases and J shed 10 bases, with 12 bases lying between them. This CDR3 is 14 amino acids long. Per germline, CDR1 MNHEY and CDR2 SVGAGI. The CDR3 nucleotides are TGTGCCAGCAGTTACCCGGGAGCAGGCTCACCCCTCCACTTT. Protein product: CASSYPGAGSPLHF.

The chain combines TRBV7-2 with TRBJ2-3, with a possible D match to TRBD2 (6 bases). There are 13 residues in the CDR3. Between the trimmed V and J ends, which lost 5 bases and 8 bases, there was a span of 14 bases. Germline values: CDR1 SGHTA, CDR2 FQGNSA. This CDR3 reads CASSRVADGTQYF. The CDR3 DNA sequence: TGTGCCAGCAGCAGGGTAGCGGATGGTACGCAGTATTTT. Variable domain in full (rest from reference TRBV7-2 and TRBJ2-3): GAGVSQSPSNKVTEKGKDVELRCDPISGHTALYWYRQSLGQGLEFLIYFQGNSAPDKSGLPSDRFSAERTGGSVSTLTIQRTQQEDSAVYLCASSRVADGTQYFGPGTRLTVL.

In the case of this clone: It is unclear where the CDR3 begins or ends on the DNA, so no DNA is shown, and the CDR3 is as TCRdb lists it. CDR3 sequence reads: CASSTSGQGVGEQFF. This chain connects TRBV6-5 to TRBJ2-1; the table's TRBD1 call for D was not verified on the DNA. From its first to its last residue, the CDR3 has 15 amino acids. From germline, CDR1 is MNHEY and CDR2 SVGAGI.

J is TRBJ1-1 and V is TRBV2, with D possibly being TRBD1 (5 bases). The germline gives CDR1 SNHLY, CDR2 FYNNEI. Trimming removed 6 bases at V and 1 base at J, with 12 bases between. This CDR3 region has 14 residues. The DNA of the CDR3 is TGTGCCAGCAGCGCTGAAGGGACGAACACTGAAGCTTTCTTT. It codes for CASSAEGTNTEAFF. Filled out from reference TRBV2 and TRBJ1-1, the complete variable domain reads EPEVTQTPSHQVTQMGQEVILRCVPISNHLYFYWYRQILGQKVEFLVSFYNNEISEKSEIFDDQFSVERPDGSNFTLKIRSTKLEDSAMYFCASSAEGTNTEAFFGQGTRLTVV.

The J gene is TRBJ2-1, the V gene TRBV11-3, with D perhaps matching TRBD1 (5 bases). The length of the CDR3 is 15 residues. Deletions cut 0 bases from V and 3 bases from J, with 9 bases between. The germline V gene encodes CDR1 SGHNT and CDR2 YENEEA. CDR3 in DNA: TGTGCCAGCAGCTTAGAAGGGGTCAGCTACAATGAGCAGTTCTTC. Its protein product is CASSLEGVSYNEQFF.

The V call is TRBV6-6, the J call TRBJ2-3; D is perhaps TRBD2 (6 bases). CDR3 length equals 13 residues. The germline gives CDR1 MNHNY, CDR2 SVGAGI (reference sequence). The V end was cut by 8 bases, the J end by 4 bases, with 13 bases between. DNA of the CDR3: TGTGCCAGCCGACTAGGTGGGGCAGATACGCAGTATTTT. Translated, it gives CASRLGGADTQYF.

The chain is built from TRBV28 and TRBJ2-1, with TRBD1 matching 7 bases. CDR1 and CDR2 from the germline V gene are MDHEN and SYDVKM. This CDR3 region has 13 residues. J was trimmed by 9 bases and V by 2 bases; bases with no gene match: 4. The DNA for the CDR3 is TGTGCCAGCAGTTTAAGCAGGGGGACTGAGCAGTTCTTC. Amino acid sequence: CASSLSRGTEQFF.

The V gene is TRBV5-4, the J gene TRBJ1-2; 10 positions agree with TRBD1. From germline, CDR1 is SGHNT and CDR2 YYREEE (reference sequence). The CDR3 totals 16 residues. Germline trimming cut 4 bases from V and 6 bases from J; bases unmatched to any gene: 12. The DNA of the CDR3 is TGTGCCAGCAGCCGGGCTCAGGGACAGGGGTCTGATGGCTACACCTTC. This codes for CASSRAQGQGSDGYTF.

The chain combines TRBV7-8 with TRBJ2-7; possible D gene TRBD2, 6 bases. Germline V CDR1 and CDR2: SGHVS, FQNEAQ. This CDR3 contains 12 residues. V shed 0 bases and J shed 6 bases, with 6 bases lying between them. CDR3 nucleotide sequence: TGTGCCAGCAGCTTAGCGGGGGGCGAGCAGTACTTC. Protein: CASSLAGGEQYF.

In regard to this clone: Additional DNA sequences in this sample encode the identical CDR3. The chain combines TRBV23-1 with TRBJ1-4; no definite D call. TRBV23-1 is given ORF status, its function remaining uncertain. The CDR3 spans 13 residues. Trimming cost V 0 bases and J 4 bases, with 3 bases left between them. DNA for the CDR3: TGCGCCAGCAGTCAATCAGGTAATGAAAAACTGTTTTTT. This codes for CASSQSGNEKLFF.

This clone came up once. The chain uses TRBV6-5 and TRBJ1-5; TRBD1 agrees at 7 bases. Germline V gives CDR1 MNHEY, CDR2 SVGAGI. V lost 2 bases, J lost 5 bases, and 6 bases stayed unmatched. CDR3 size: 15 residues. CDR3: CASSYKAGGYQPQHF. CDR3 DNA: TGTGCCAGCAGTTACAAGGCAGGGGGTTATCAGCCCCAGCATTTT.

V gene TRBV19 combines with J gene TRBJ1-5; TRBD1 aligns across 8 bases. From germline, CDR1 is LNHDA and CDR2 SQIVND (reference sequence). CDR3 length equals 15 residues. Trimming cost V 11 bases and J 5 bases; bases outside gene matches: 14. The CDR3 protein is CASWVRQGADQPQHF. The CDR3 DNA reads TGTGCCTCATGGGTTCGGCAGGGGGCTGATCAGCCCCAGCATTTT.

The V and J genes are TRBV6-1 and TRBJ1-3; tentatively, D is TRBD1 (5 bases). Between the trimmed V and J ends, which lost 3 bases and 8 bases, there was a span of 11 bases. Germline values: CDR1 MNHNS, CDR2 SASEGT. The CDR3 contains 13 residues. The CDR3 DNA sequence: TGTGCCAGCAGTGACGCCCGGGACTACACCATATATTTT. This gives the protein CASSDARDYTIYF.

This clone appeared once. The rearrangement joins TRBV18 to TRBJ1-1; the D is unclear. The germline V gene has CDR1 KGHSH and CDR2 LQKENI. V was pared by 2 bases and J by 5 bases, with 15 bases between. This CDR3 spans 15 amino acids. CDR3 nucleotides: TGTGCCAGCTCACCAACAAAGGGATTGGAGACTGAAGCTTTCTTT. Translating gives CASSPTKGLETEAFF.

This clone was counted a single time. The chain couples TRBV7-2 to TRBJ2-1, with D perhaps TRBD2 (5 bases). The CDR3 is 14 amino acids. CDR1 SGHTA and CDR2 FQGNSA come from the germline V gene. V shed 3 bases and J shed 5 bases, with 11 bases lying between them. The CDR3 reads CASSFGGSNNEQFF. The CDR3 nucleotides read TGTGCCAGCAGCTTTGGCGGGTCCAACAATGAGCAGTTCTTC.

DNA for the CDR3: TGCAGCGTTGAAGCCCCCGACAGGGGGTCCGAGCAGTACTTC. Translation: CSVEAPDRGSEQYF. V gene TRBV29-1 combines with J gene TRBJ2-7, with 9 bases identical to TRBD1. Trimming at V came to 1 base and at J to 6 bases, leaving 7 bases not matched to a gene. CDR1 is SQVTM and CDR2 is ANQGSEA in the germline V gene. The CDR3 has 14 amino acids.

The J gene is TRBJ1-4, the V gene TRBV18; the match to TRBD1 covers 7 bases. The CDR3 has 16 residues. CDR1 KGHSH and CDR2 LQKENI come from the germline V gene. J gave up 5 bases and V 3 bases, and 9 bases lay outside the gene matches. The CDR3 region is CASSPISGTANEKLFF. For the CDR3, the DNA is TGTGCCAGCTCACCCATTTCCGGGACAGCGAATGAAAAACTGTTTTTT.

The chain recombines TRBV7-2 with TRBJ2-1; D is ambiguous. The CDR3 is 16 amino acids. The ends were cut back, 1 base at V and 0 bases at J, with 10 bases in the middle. Germline CDR1 SGHTA, CDR2 FQGNSA. DNA of the CDR3: TGTGCCAGCAGCTTAGAACCTACGAGCTCCTACAATGAGCAGTTCTTC. Translation gives CASSLEPTSSYNEQFF.

The chain links TRBV11-2 to TRBJ2-5; 11 nucleotides agree with TRBD2. Germline V gene sequence: CDR1 SGHAT, CDR2 FQNNGV. This CDR3 is built from 16 residues. The junction had 7 bases not matched to a gene; V was cut back by 2 bases and J by 5 bases. The CDR3 loop reads CASSLLAGGAGETQYF. The CDR3 nucleotides read TGTGCCAGCAGCTTACTAGCGGGGGGTGCCGGGGAGACCCAGTACTTC.

This clone came up a few times. At the DNA level, this CDR3 is encoded by other sequences in the same sample as well. This sequence joins TRBV6-1 and TRBJ1-5, with D tentatively TRBD1 (5 bases). This CDR3 is built from 14 residues. Per the germline V gene, CDR1 is MNHNS and CDR2 is SASEGT. Between the trimmed V and J ends, which lost 4 bases and 1 base, there was a span of 8 bases. The CDR3, as DNA: TGTGCCAGCAGTGTAGAGGGGAGCAATCAGCCCCAGCATTTT. It codes for CASSVEGSNQPQHF.

The chain combines TRBV7-9 with TRBJ2-5; TRBD1 aligns across 9 bases. Germline CDR1 reads SEHNR; CDR2 reads FQNEAQ (reference sequence). Losses at the gene ends were 5 bases for V and 1 base for J; bases not matched to a gene: 8. CDR3 length equals 16 residues. The CDR3 loop reads CASSAGKGQGQETQYF. CDR3 sequence (DNA): TGTGCCAGCAGCGCGGGGAAGGGACAGGGCCAAGAGACCCAGTACTTC.

This sequence joins TRBV11-3 and TRBJ2-4; the D is unclear. Between the trimmed V and J ends, which lost 5 bases and 4 bases, there was a span of 18 bases. CDR3 length equals 16 residues. Germline V gives CDR1 SGHNT, CDR2 YENEEA. The CDR3 DNA follows: TGTGCCAGCAGCCCTCAGATATCTCTCTGTAAAAACATTCAGTACTTC. Its protein product is CASSPQISLCKNIQYF.

This CDR3 is CASREQGPPYGYTF. In DNA form, the CDR3 reads TGTGCCAGCAGGGAACAGGGACCACCCTATGGCTACACCTTC. V usage is TRBV28 and J usage is TRBJ1-2, with a weak D call TRBD1 (6 bases). The germline V gene has CDR1 MDHEN and CDR2 SYDVKM. V shed 6 bases and J shed 4 bases, with 15 bases lying between them. The CDR3 totals 14 residues.

The chain links TRBV10-3 to TRBJ2-2; D ambiguous. The germline gives CDR1 ENHRY, CDR2 SYGVKD. V lost 5 bases and J 4 bases, leaving 8 bases between the germline ends. The CDR3 covers 13 residues. The CDR3 loop reads CAISSTRTGELFF. CDR3 bases: TGTGCCATCAGTAGTACCCGCACCGGGGAGCTGTTTTTT.

The chain combines TRBV7-2 with TRBJ1-4; D possibly corresponds to TRBD1 (5 bases). V was shortened by 4 bases and J by 13 bases, with 19 bases between the two germline ends. The CDR3 has 14 amino acids. Looked up from germline, CDR1 is SGHTA and CDR2 is FQGNSA. The DNA of the CDR3 is TGTGCCAGCAGCTCACCCACAGGCTCTGAGGGACTGTTTTTT. Translation gives CASSSPTGSEGLFF.